The 20 T cell receptor beta chains below were found in one sample sequenced in a study of response to subunit inactivated influenza vaccine. TCRdb redid the calling of the RT-PCR reads with MiXCR, one entry per CDR3 protein. This table has roughly 540,000 distinct CDR3 sequences, approximately 20% appearing once. This same sample was also part of a study on T cells expressing NK-cell markers. That work states: As the method of synthesis, 5'RACE template switching with UMIs yielded TCR beta cDNA.

Sample: CD4+ T cells sorted from PBMCs, taken 11 to 12 days after vaccination. The receptors stem from a man aged 50-59 years who received an inactivated influenza vaccine.

V gene TRBV6-1 combines with J gene TRBJ2-7, with D perhaps matching TRBD1 (6 bases). The CDR3 has 16 residues. The germline V gene has CDR1 MNHNS and CDR2 SASEGT. V dropped 5 bases and J dropped 1 base, with 18 bases sitting between them. The CDR3, as DNA: TGTGCCAGCAGTAAAAACAGCCTCCAGGGGTCCTACGAGCAGTACTTC. Protein: CASSKNSLQGSYEQYF.

The V call is TRBV28, the J call TRBJ2-7, with D hard to call. The ends were cut back, 10 bases at V and 4 bases at J, with 14 bases in the middle. In germline, CDR1 is MDHEN, CDR2 SYDVKM. This CDR3 spans 12 amino acids. The CDR3 protein is CATETQSYEQYF. CDR3 sequence (DNA): TGTGCCACGGAAACCCAATCGTACGAGCAGTACTTC.

This chain connects TRBV6-2 or TRBV6-3 to TRBJ2-1, with 7 nucleotides matching TRBD1. With V trimmed by 2 bases and J by 5 bases, 9 bases remained unmatched. The germline V gene encodes CDR1 MNHEY and CDR2 SVGEGT. The CDR3 length is 16 residues. CDR3 loop: CASSYVPGQINNEQFF. The CDR3 nucleotides are TGTGCCAGCAGTTACGTCCCGGGACAGATTAACAATGAGCAGTTCTTC.

This chain connects TRBV3-1 to TRBJ2-7; D gene uncertain. CDR1 and CDR2 from the germline V gene are LGHDT and YNNKEL (reference sequence). The ends were cut back, 1 base at V and 6 bases at J, with 10 bases in the middle. This CDR3 region has 13 residues. The CDR3 spells CASSQVSYGEQYF. As DNA, the CDR3 is TGTGCCAGCAGCCAAGTTTCCTACGGCGAGCAGTACTTC.

The rearrangement uses TRBV20-1 and TRBJ2-7; TRBD1 might be the D (6 bases). The length of the CDR3 is 14 residues. With 6 bases removed from V and 0 bases from J, the gap between germline ends came to 15 bases. CDR1 DFQATT and CDR2 SNEGSKA come from the germline V gene (reference sequence). CDR3 sequence: CSAKDRRNSYEQYF. The CDR3 DNA reads as TGCAGTGCCAAAGACAGGCGGAACTCCTACGAGCAGTACTTC.

The chain links TRBV3-1 to TRBJ2-7, with 11 bases lining up with TRBD1. The CDR3 contains 15 residues. Germline trimming cut 6 bases from V and 2 bases from J; bases unmatched to any gene: 6. Germline V gives CDR1 LGHDT, CDR2 YNNKEL (reference sequence). The CDR3 here is CASRQRGQGAYEQYF. CDR3 DNA sequence: TGTGCCAGCAGACAAAGGGGACAGGGGGCCTACGAGCAGTACTTC.

This clonotype was seen only a few times. The chain has TRBV20-1 and TRBJ1-5, with D perhaps matching TRBD1 (5 bases). Germline V gene data show CDR1 as DFQATT and CDR2 as SNEGSKA (reference sequence). With 0 bases removed from V and 4 bases from J, the gap between germline ends came to 13 bases. There are 15 residues in the CDR3. CDR3 sequence reads: CSARDQVQGNQPQHF. The CDR3 region has the DNA TGCAGTGCTAGAGATCAGGTCCAGGGTAATCAGCCCCAGCATTTT.

The table lists this clonotype with many counts. J is TRBJ2-1 and V is TRBV20-1; no clear D. V was shortened by 6 bases and J by 5 bases, with 17 bases between the two germline ends. There are 14 residues in the CDR3. Germline lookup yields CDR1 DFQATT and CDR2 SNEGSKA (reference sequence). The CDR3 region has the DNA TGCAGTGCCACATTGGCGCCTATTCACAATGAGCAGTTCTTC. Protein sequence: CSATLAPIHNEQFF.

This clonotype was picked up a small number of times. The chain combines TRBV24-1 with TRBJ2-3; D call uncertain. The germline CDR1 and CDR2 sequences are KGHDR and SFDVKD. Trimming left V 2 bases short and J 0 bases short, with 11 bases between. The CDR3 has 16 amino acids. The CDR3 region is CATSDWGASSTDTQYF. CDR3 DNA: TGTGCCACCAGTGATTGGGGTGCGAGTAGCACAGATACGCAGTATTTT.

The chain has TRBV7-2 and TRBJ2-7; D is unclear. The CDR3 contains 14 residues. Trimming removed 1 base at V and 2 bases at J, with 9 bases between. Germline loops: CDR1 SGHTA, CDR2 FQGNSA. The CDR3 DNA is TGTGCCAGCAGCTTAGGGGCCAGAACCTACGAGCAGTACTTC. Protein sequence: CASSLGARTYEQYF. Supplemented by reference TRBV7-2 and TRBJ2-7, the full variable domain reads GAGVSQSPSNKVTEKGKDVELRCDPISGHTALYWYRQSLGQGLEFLIYFQGNSAPDKSGLPSDRFSAERTGGSVSTLTIQRTQQEDSAVYLCASSLGARTYEQYFGPGTRLTVT.

The J gene is TRBJ1-2, the V gene TRBV6-5; D is possibly TRBD1 (5 bases). This CDR3 spans 17 amino acids. The germline V gene encodes CDR1 MNHEY and CDR2 SVGAGI. The V and J ends lost 0 bases and 8 bases respectively, with 22 bases between them. The CDR3, as DNA: TGTGCCAGCAGTTACTCCTCGGTCGGGGCTGGAGGGCAAGGCTACACCTTC. Translating gives CASSYSSVGAGGQGYTF.

A few counts support this clonotype. This sequence joins TRBV9 and TRBJ2-3; 7 positions match TRBD2. The germline V gene has CDR1 SGDLS and CDR2 YYNGEE. The CDR3 loop spans 15 amino acids. The J segment lost 0 bases and the V segment lost 6 bases, leaving 7 bases of the junction unmatched. The CDR3 DNA follows: TGTGCCAGCACCCATGGGGGGGTGAGCACAGATACGCAGTATTTT. Amino acids: CASTHGGVSTDTQYF.

This clonotype has just a few counts. The rearrangement uses TRBV11-1 and TRBJ2-1, with 9 bases aligning to TRBD1. The length of the CDR3 is 15 residues. The junction had 7 bases not matched to a gene; V was cut back by 4 bases and J by 6 bases. The germline V gene encodes CDR1 SGHAT and CDR2 FQDESV (reference sequence). DNA for the CDR3: TGTGCCAGCAGCTCCCGGGACAGGGCCCCCAATGAGCAGTTCTTC. Protein sequence: CASSSRDRAPNEQFF. Complete variable domain (other parts from reference TRBV11-1 and TRBJ2-1): EAEVAQSPRYKITEKSQAVAFWCDPISGHATLYWYRQILGQGPELLVQFQDESVVDDSQLPKDRFSAERLKGVDSTLKIQPAELGDSAMYLCASSSRDRAPNEQFFGPGTRLTVL.

This clonotype has just a few counts. This chain joins TRBV3-1 and TRBJ2-1, with D possibly matching TRBD2 (6 bases). V was trimmed by 0 bases and J by 6 bases, leaving 9 bases between them. CDR1 is LGHDT and CDR2 is YNNKEL in the germline V gene (reference sequence). The CDR3 covers 14 residues. This chain's CDR3 is CASSQDLAINEQFF. The DNA of the CDR3 is TGTGCCAGCAGCCAAGATCTAGCGATCAATGAGCAGTTCTTC.

The chain couples TRBV20-1 to TRBJ2-7; weak D call: TRBD2 (6 bases). V gave up 3 bases and J gave up 5 bases, with 14 bases separating them. Per germline, CDR1 DFQATT and CDR2 SNEGSKA (reference sequence). The CDR3 extends over 13 amino acids. The CDR3 region has the DNA TGCAGTGCTAGCAGCGGAGCGGGCCACGAGCAGTACTTC. Its protein product is CSASSGAGHEQYF.

The chain uses TRBV4-1 and TRBJ2-2; D unresolved. Germline V gives CDR1 MGHRA, CDR2 YSYEKL. The CDR3 spans 18 residues. Trimming cost V 2 bases and J 0 bases, with 16 bases left between them. The CDR3 loop reads CASSQYVSAVTNTGELFF. The CDR3 bases are TGCGCCAGCAGCCAATATGTGTCCGCAGTCACGAACACCGGGGAGCTGTTTTTT.

A few counts support this clonotype. This chain connects TRBV7-3 to TRBJ2-3, with D tentatively TRBD2 (5 bases). This CDR3 is built from 15 residues. V lost 5 bases to trimming and J lost 2 bases, with 14 bases between them. Germline V gene lookup returns CDR1 SGHTA and CDR2 FQGTGA. This CDR3 reads CASSPNSGSTDTQYF. DNA for the CDR3: TGTGCCAGCAGCCCAAACAGCGGATCCACAGATACGCAGTATTTT. Full variable domain (remainder filled in from reference TRBV7-3 and TRBJ2-3): GAGVSQTPSNKVTEKGKYVELRCDPISGHTALYWYRQSLGQGPEFLIYFQGTGAADDSGLPNDRFFAVRPEGSVSTLKIQRTERGDSAVYLCASSPNSGSTDTQYFGPGTRLTVL.

This clonotype has a count of ten or more. The CDR3 nucleotides are TGCGCCAGCCAGCTTAGCGGCTACAATGAGCAGTTCTTC. Translated: CASQLSGYNEQFF. The genes are TRBV5-1 and TRBJ2-1, with D perhaps TRBD2 (6 bases). The V end was cut by 7 bases, the J end by 3 bases, with 11 bases between. The germline gives CDR1 SGHRS, CDR2 YFSETQ. This CDR3 is 13 amino acids long.

This clonotype was observed a handful of times. The chain employs TRBV28 and TRBJ1-5; D might be TRBD1 (5 bases). Germline CDR1 and CDR2: MDHEN and SYDVKM. Deletions cut 3 bases from V and 2 bases from J, with 17 bases between. This CDR3 region has 17 residues. CDR3 in amino acids: CASSFPPGPRGNQPQHF. CDR3 nucleotides: TGTGCCAGCAGTTTTCCCCCGGGTCCCAGGGGCAATCAGCCCCAGCATTTT. Full variable domain (remainder filled in from reference TRBV28 and TRBJ1-5): DVKVTQSSRYLVKRTGEKVFLECVQDMDHENMFWYRQDPGLGLRLIYFSYDVKMKEKGDIPEGYSVSREKKERFSLILESASTNQTSMYLCASSFPPGPRGNQPQHFGDGTRLSIL.

This clonotype appeared a few times. This rearrangement joins TRBV20-1 to TRBJ2-7; 11 bases fit TRBD2. Germline V gives CDR1 DFQATT, CDR2 SNEGSKA (reference sequence). The length of the CDR3 is 16 residues. The V segment lost 3 bases and the J segment 6 bases; nucleotides outside the gene matches: 13. The CDR3 coding sequence is TGCAGTGCTAGGGGGGCTAGCGGGAGGCGAGTACGCGAGCAGTACTTC. This encodes CSARGASGRRVREQYF.